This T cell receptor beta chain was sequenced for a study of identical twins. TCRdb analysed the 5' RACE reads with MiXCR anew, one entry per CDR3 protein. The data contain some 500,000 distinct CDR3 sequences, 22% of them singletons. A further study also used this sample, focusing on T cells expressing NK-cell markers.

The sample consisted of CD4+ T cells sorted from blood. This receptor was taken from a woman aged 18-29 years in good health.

CDR3: CASSEVFRRLAGGRTDTQYF. In DNA form, the CDR3 reads TGTGCCAGCAGTGAAGTTTTCCGGAGACTAGCGGGAGGACGCACAGATACGCAGTATTTT. The gene calls are TRBV2 and TRBJ2-3; TRBD2 matches at 13 bases. Germline V lookup: CDR1 SNHLY, CDR2 FYNNEI. There are 20 residues in the CDR3. With V trimmed by 1 base and J by 1 base, 11 bases remained unmatched.